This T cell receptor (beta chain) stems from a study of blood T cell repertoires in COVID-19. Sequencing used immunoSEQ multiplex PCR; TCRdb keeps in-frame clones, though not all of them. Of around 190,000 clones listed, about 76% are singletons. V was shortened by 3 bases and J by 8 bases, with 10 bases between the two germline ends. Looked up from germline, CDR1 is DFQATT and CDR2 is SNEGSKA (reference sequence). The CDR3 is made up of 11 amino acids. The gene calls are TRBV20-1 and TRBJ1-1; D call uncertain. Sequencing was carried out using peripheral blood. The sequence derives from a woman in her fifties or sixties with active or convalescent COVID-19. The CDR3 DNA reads TGCAGTGCTAGCCAGGATGTCGAAGCTTTCTTT. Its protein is CSASQDVEAFF.